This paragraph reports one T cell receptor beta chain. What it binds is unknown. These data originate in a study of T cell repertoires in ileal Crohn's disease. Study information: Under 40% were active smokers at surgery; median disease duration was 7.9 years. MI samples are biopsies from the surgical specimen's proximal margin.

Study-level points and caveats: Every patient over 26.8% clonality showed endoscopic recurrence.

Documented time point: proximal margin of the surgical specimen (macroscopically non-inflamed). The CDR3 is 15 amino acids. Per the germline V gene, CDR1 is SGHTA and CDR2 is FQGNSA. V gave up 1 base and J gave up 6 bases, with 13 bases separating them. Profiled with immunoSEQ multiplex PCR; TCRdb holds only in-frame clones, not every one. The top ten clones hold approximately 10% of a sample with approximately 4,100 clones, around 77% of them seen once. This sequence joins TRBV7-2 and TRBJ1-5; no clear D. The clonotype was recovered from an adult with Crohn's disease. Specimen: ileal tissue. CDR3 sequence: CASSLGVLGGQPQHF. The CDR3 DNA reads TGTGCCAGCAGCTTAGGGGTGCTGGGCGGTCAGCCCCAGCATTTT.